Listed here are 27 T cell receptor beta chains from one sample, sequenced in a study of blood T cell repertoires in COVID-19. Some clones are missing from TCRdb's copy, which holds only in-frame ones; the method was immunoSEQ multiplex PCR. The sample records approximately 61,000 clones, around 85% being singletons. The sample consisted of peripheral blood. The origin of the receptors is a woman aged 70 to 79 with acute or convalescent COVID-19.

The chain carries TRBV10-3 and TRBJ1-1; 8 bases fit TRBD1. Germline values: CDR1 ENHRY, CDR2 SYGVKD. J gave up 4 bases and V 2 bases, and 0 bases lay outside the gene matches. The CDR3 is 13 amino acids. The CDR3 region has the DNA TGTGCCATCAGTGAGACAGGGGGCACTGAAGCTTTCTTT. Amino acids: CAISETGGTEAFF.

DNA of the CDR3: TGTGCCAGCAGCAGAGGATGGAGGGAGACCCAGTACTTC. Translating gives CASSRGWRETQYF. This chain uses TRBV6-2 or TRBV6-3 with TRBJ2-5, with a weak D call TRBD2 (5 bases). The germline CDR1 and CDR2 sequences are MNHEY and SVGEGT. The length of the CDR3 is 13 residues. V lost 6 bases to trimming and J lost 5 bases, with 13 bases between them.

The V gene is TRBV10-3, the J gene TRBJ1-1, with D unresolved. CDR3 length equals 12 residues. Trimming removed 0 bases at V and 8 bases at J, with 7 bases between. Germline assignment: CDR1 ENHRY and CDR2 SYGVKD. The chain's CDR3 is CAISESRVEAFF. The CDR3 region has the DNA TGTGCCATCAGTGAGTCGAGGGTAGAAGCTTTCTTT.

The chain carries TRBV4-3 and TRBJ2-3; TRBD2 matches 12 bases. This CDR3 has 15 residues. The ends lost 1 base at V and 5 bases at J; junction bases unmatched: 1. Germline V gives CDR1 LGHNA, CDR2 YSLEER. CDR3 protein: CASSQGTSGEDTQYF. CDR3 coding DNA: TGCGCCAGCAGCCAAGGGACTAGCGGGGAAGATACGCAGTATTTT.

The chain recombines TRBV29-1 with TRBJ1-4, with D possibly matching TRBD1 (6 bases). Germline V lookup: CDR1 SQVTM, CDR2 ANQGSEA. Trimming shortened V by 6 bases and J by 4 bases, and 15 bases separated the two germline ends. The CDR3 length is 14 residues. The DNA for the CDR3 is TGCAGCGTGGCAAAGGGGGGGTATAATGAAAAACTGTTTTTT. Translating gives CSVAKGGYNEKLFF.

The rearrangement joins TRBV19 to TRBJ1-1; 7 nucleotides line up with TRBD1. Per the germline V gene, CDR1 is LNHDA and CDR2 is SQIVND (reference sequence). The CDR3 contains 13 residues. Trimming removed 6 bases from V and 6 bases from J; junction bases left unmatched: 7. This chain's CDR3 is CASRLTGLAEAFF. CDR3 DNA sequence: TGTGCCAGTAGATTGACAGGGCTTGCTGAAGCTTTCTTT.

V gene TRBV6-5 combines with J gene TRBJ1-3; 8 positions agree with TRBD1. V lost 4 bases to trimming and J lost 0 bases; unmatched junction nucleotides: 2. The CDR3 sequence is 15 residues long. Germline loops: CDR1 MNHEY, CDR2 SVGAGI. This CDR3 is CASSLDRASGNTIYF. The CDR3 nucleotides read TGTGCCAGCAGTTTGGACAGGGCCTCTGGAAACACCATATATTTT.

The genes are TRBV5-4 and TRBJ2-5, with a possible D match to TRBD1 (6 bases). This CDR3 spans 14 amino acids. The V gene lost 6 bases and the J gene lost 5 bases, with 17 bases spanning the gap. Germline CDR1 SGHNT, CDR2 YYREEE (reference sequence). CDR3 sequence: CASTRGSLQETQYF. CDR3 in DNA: TGTGCCAGCACTAGGGGGAGTCTCCAGGAGACCCAGTACTTC.

V is TRBV2 and J is TRBJ2-7, with TRBD1 identical over 8 bases. The V gene's germline CDR1 is SNHLY and CDR2 FYNNEI. The CDR3 covers 14 residues. The junction had 12 bases not matched to a gene; V was cut back by 7 bases and J by 7 bases. CDR3 loop: CASTRTGSSREQYF. DNA for the CDR3: TGTGCCAGCACTAGGACAGGGTCTTCGCGAGAGCAGTACTTC.

This clone has just a few counts. The rearrangement joins TRBV5-4 to TRBJ1-1; 7 nucleotides align to TRBD1. V shed 6 bases, J shed 1 base, and the junction held 9 bases outside the gene matches. The germline CDR1 and CDR2 sequences are SGHNT and YYREEE (reference sequence). The CDR3 spans 15 residues. CDR3: CASIHRGAGNTEAFF. The CDR3 DNA reads as TGTGCCAGCATCCACAGGGGTGCCGGGAACACTGAAGCTTTCTTT.

The chain couples TRBV7-9 to TRBJ2-7; D is possibly TRBD1 (5 bases). The V end was cut by 3 bases, the J end by 5 bases, with 11 bases between. The germline V gene has CDR1 SEHNR and CDR2 FQNEAQ (reference sequence). There are 13 residues in the CDR3. Written as DNA, the CDR3 is TGTGCCAGCAGCTTCGGGCAGGGCGACGAGCAGTACTTC. This translates into CASSFGQGDEQYF.

The J gene is TRBJ2-7, the V gene TRBV20-1, with a possible D match to TRBD2 (6 bases). From germline, CDR1 is DFQATT and CDR2 SNEGSKA (reference sequence). Trimming took 1 base from V and 7 from J, leaving 8 bases between them. The CDR3 is 11 residues long. CDR3 in DNA: TGCAGTGCTAGAGGTGGGGGGGAGCAGTACTTC. Amino acids: CSARGGGEQYF.

CDR3: CAISRDRDNTEAFF. DNA for the CDR3: TGTGCCATCAGTCGGGACAGGGACAACACTGAAGCTTTCTTT. The chain is built from TRBV10-3 and TRBJ1-1; 9 bases map to TRBD1. The CDR3 extends over 14 amino acids. The V gene's germline CDR1 is ENHRY and CDR2 SYGVKD. V shed 5 bases, J shed 2 bases, and the junction held 3 bases outside the gene matches.

This clone was counted a few times. The chain recombines TRBV10-2 with TRBJ1-5; TRBD1 matches at 7 bases. The germline CDR1 and CDR2 sequences are WSHSY and SAAADI. J gave up 2 bases and V 5 bases, and 3 bases lay outside the gene matches. CDR3 size: 14 residues. The DNA for the CDR3 is TGCGCCAGCAGTCCCGGGACAGGCAATCAGCCCCAGCATTTT. It specifies CASSPGTGNQPQHF.

V and J are TRBV5-1 and TRBJ2-5, with no clear D. Germline CDR1 reads SGHRS; CDR2 reads YFSETQ. This CDR3 is 15 amino acids long. V dropped 0 bases and J dropped 1 base, with 10 bases sitting between them. The chain's CDR3 is CASSLDSTIQETQYF. DNA for the CDR3: TGCGCCAGCAGCTTGGATTCCACTATCCAAGAGACCCAGTACTTC.

CDR3 region: CASSHEETQYF. CDR3 bases: TGTGCCAGCAGCCATGAAGAGACCCAGTACTTC. The chain couples TRBV7-9 to TRBJ2-5; D is undetermined. V lost 5 bases and J lost 3, with 4 bases in between. The germline V gene has CDR1 SEHNR and CDR2 FQNEAQ (reference sequence). This CDR3 has 11 residues.

The chain uses TRBV25-1 and TRBJ2-1; weak D call: TRBD2 (7 bases). Germline loops: CDR1 MGHDK, CDR2 SYGVNS. The V end lost 3 bases, the J end lost 4 bases, and 19 bases lay between the germline ends. This CDR3 has 17 amino acids. As DNA, the CDR3 is TGTGCCAGCAGTGACCCCCAGACCGGGGGGCGATACAATGAGCAGTTCTTC. As protein: CASSDPQTGGRYNEQFF. The full variable domain, in which reference TRBV25-1 and TRBJ2-1 provide the parts outside the CDR3, is EADIYQTPRYLVIGTGKKITLECSQTMGHDKMYWYQQDPGMELHLIHYSYGVNSTEKGDLSSESTVSRIRTEHFPLTLESARPSHTSQYLCASSDPQTGGRYNEQFFGPGTRLTVL.

This clone was picked up a small number of times. V usage is TRBV3-1 (or the pseudogene TRBV3-2) and J usage is TRBJ2-7; D might be TRBD2 (5 bases). Trimming removed 1 base from V and 9 bases from J, with 7 bases in between. The CDR3 is made up of 11 amino acids. From germline, CDR1 is LGHDT and CDR2 YNNKEL (reference sequence). The CDR3 loop is CASSQGAGQYF. As DNA, the CDR3 is TGTGCCAGCAGCCAAGGTGCGGGGCAGTACTTC.

CDR3 residues: CASSNDLAGGYEQYF. CDR3 DNA: TGTGCCAGCAGCAATGATCTAGCGGGAGGCTACGAGCAGTACTTC. This sequence joins TRBV9 and TRBJ2-7, with TRBD2 identical over 11 bases. Trimming at V came to 4 bases and at J to 3 bases, leaving 6 bases not matched to a gene. The CDR3 is 15 amino acids. CDR1 and CDR2 (germline): SGDLS, YYNGEE.

Written as DNA, the CDR3 is TGTGCCAGCAGTGAAAGACAGGGGCGCGGTGAGCAGTTCTTC. Its protein is CASSERQGRGEQFF. This chain connects TRBV6-1 to TRBJ2-1; 8 positions agree with TRBD1. The CDR3 covers 14 residues. From germline, CDR1 is MNHNS and CDR2 SASEGT. V lost 2 bases to trimming and J lost 9 bases; unmatched junction nucleotides: 6.

The genes are TRBV3-1 (or the pseudogene TRBV3-2) and TRBJ2-5; TRBD1 might be the D (5 bases). CDR1 LGHDT and CDR2 YNNKEL come from the germline V gene (reference sequence). The ends were cut back, 0 bases at V and 1 base at J, with 12 bases in the middle. The CDR3 has 16 residues. CDR3 in DNA: TGTGCCAGCAGCCAAGATCTGGGGCTGGCCCAAGAGACCCAGTACTTC. This sequence encodes CASSQDLGLAQETQYF.

This chain joins TRBV4-1 and TRBJ2-3; 14 bases match TRBD2. This CDR3 is 17 amino acids long. Germline lookup yields CDR1 MGHRA and CDR2 YSYEKL. The ends lost 4 bases at V and 0 bases at J; junction bases unmatched: 3. The CDR3 is CASSLTSGGASTDTQYF. The CDR3 DNA reads as TGCGCCAGCAGCCTGACTAGCGGGGGGGCTAGCACAGATACGCAGTATTTT.

This clone has only one observation. The rearrangement uses TRBV6-1 and TRBJ1-2; no reliable D call. The germline V gene encodes CDR1 MNHNS and CDR2 SASEGT. V was clipped by 3 bases and J by 7 bases, with 12 bases between them. The length of the CDR3 is 13 residues. The CDR3 loop is CASSEAPWSGYTF. CDR3 nucleotide sequence: TGTGCCAGCAGTGAGGCCCCCTGGAGTGGCTACACCTTC.

There are a few counts of this clone. V is TRBV30 and J is TRBJ1-2; no clear D. The CDR3 consists of 13 residues. Trimming shortened V by 4 bases and J by 4 bases, and 13 bases separated the two germline ends. The germline V gene encodes CDR1 GTSNPN and CDR2 SVGIG (reference sequence). Written as DNA, the CDR3 is TGTGCCTGGACCACCAACCGAGGCTATGGCTACACCTTC. Its protein product is CAWTTNRGYGYTF.

The V and J genes are TRBV19 and TRBJ1-1; the match to TRBD1 covers 8 bases. The CDR3 totals 16 residues. V was clipped by 5 bases and J by 3 bases; unmatched bases: 11. The germline V gene has CDR1 LNHDA and CDR2 SQIVND (reference sequence). CDR3 DNA sequence: TGTGCCAGTAGTGTGCCCTTGGACAGGGAGCACACTGAAGCTTTCTTT. This gives the protein CASSVPLDREHTEAFF.

The chain joins TRBV4-2 to TRBJ2-2; 11 positions agree with TRBD1. Germline V lookup: CDR1 LGHNA, CDR2 YNFKEQ. The CDR3 is made up of 15 amino acids. Trimming removed 2 bases from V and 6 bases from J; junction bases left unmatched: 2. CDR3 residues: CASSQRTGGAGELFF. The CDR3 DNA reads TGTGCCAGCAGCCAAAGGACAGGGGGCGCCGGGGAGCTGTTTTTT.

V is TRBV5-6 and J is TRBJ1-1; D might be TRBD1 (5 bases). V was cut by 1 base and J by 0 bases, with 10 bases left in between. The germline V gene has CDR1 SGHDT and CDR2 YYEEEE. This CDR3 spans 15 amino acids. Written as DNA, the CDR3 is TGTGCCAGCAGCTTGATAGGGGTCATGAACACTGAAGCTTTCTTT. Translating gives CASSLIGVMNTEAFF.